This T cell receptor (beta chain) was sequenced for a study of cytomegalovirus exposure and HLA in healthy donors. General study results and limits: Follow-up analysis later connected one missense variant in DCLRE1C with trimming of TCR beta V- and J-genes. A later analysis found that most CMV-associated TCR beta chains appeared HLA-restricted.

The PCR was carried out with 60 Vbeta primers and 13 Jbeta primers. The repertoire was sequenced with immunoSEQ multiplex PCR; TCRdb's copy has only in-frame clones and lacks some. The sample table includes around 150,000 clones. Despite likely unrecorded immune exposures, the donors were nominally healthy at the time of sampling. Remarks on this clone: The target antigen is unknown.

The length of the CDR3 is 13 residues. V was pared by 10 bases and J by 5 bases, with 5 bases of the junction left unmatched. In germline, CDR1 is ENHRY, CDR2 SYGVKD. The origin of this receptor is a woman aged 55-70 years in good health and CMV-seronegative. Sample: PBMCs. This chain uses TRBV10-3 with TRBJ2-1; 10 bases align to TRBD2. The CDR3 nucleotides are TGTGCCAACGCCGGACTAGCGGACAATGAGCAGTTCTTC. It translates to CANAGLADNEQFF.